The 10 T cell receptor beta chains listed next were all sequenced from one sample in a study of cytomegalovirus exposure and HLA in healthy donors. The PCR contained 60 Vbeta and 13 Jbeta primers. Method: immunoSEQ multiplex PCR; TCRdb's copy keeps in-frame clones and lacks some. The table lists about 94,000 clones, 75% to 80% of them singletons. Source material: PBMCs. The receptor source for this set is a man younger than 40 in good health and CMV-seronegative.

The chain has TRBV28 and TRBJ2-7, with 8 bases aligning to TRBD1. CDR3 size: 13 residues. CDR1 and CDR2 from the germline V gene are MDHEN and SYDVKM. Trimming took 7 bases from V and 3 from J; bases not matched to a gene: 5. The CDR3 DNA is TGTGCCAGCATGACACAGGGGGTCTACGAGCAGTACTTC. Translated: CASMTQGVYEQYF.

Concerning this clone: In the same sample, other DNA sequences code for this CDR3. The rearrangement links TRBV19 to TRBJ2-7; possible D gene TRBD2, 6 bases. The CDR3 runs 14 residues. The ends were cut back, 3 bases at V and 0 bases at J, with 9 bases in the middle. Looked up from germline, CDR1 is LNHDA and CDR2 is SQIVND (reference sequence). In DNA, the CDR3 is TGTGCCAGTAGTATTTCGCGGGACTCCTACGAGCAGTACTTC. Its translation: CASSISRDSYEQYF.

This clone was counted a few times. Here the CDR3 DNA reads TGTGCCAGCAGTTTAGACAACTATCAGCCCCAGCATTTT. Amino acid sequence: CASSLDNYQPQHF. The V call is TRBV6-1, the J call TRBJ1-5; the D is unclear. The CDR3 length is 13 residues. Germline assignment: CDR1 MNHNS and CDR2 SASEGT. With 5 bases removed from V and 5 bases from J, the gap between germline ends came to 10 bases.

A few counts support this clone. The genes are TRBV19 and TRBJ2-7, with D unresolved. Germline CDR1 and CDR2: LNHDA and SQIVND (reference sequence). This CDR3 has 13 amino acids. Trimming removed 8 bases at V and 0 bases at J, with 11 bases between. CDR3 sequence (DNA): TGTGCCAGTTCTGCTGCCAGCTCCTACGAGCAGTACTTC. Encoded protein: CASSAASSYEQYF.

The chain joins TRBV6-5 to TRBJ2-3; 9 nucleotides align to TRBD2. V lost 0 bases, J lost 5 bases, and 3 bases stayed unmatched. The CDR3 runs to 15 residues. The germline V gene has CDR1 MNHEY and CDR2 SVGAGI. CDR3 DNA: TGTGCCAGCAGTTACTCGGCGGGGGGGCAAGATACGCAGTATTTT. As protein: CASSYSAGGQDTQYF.

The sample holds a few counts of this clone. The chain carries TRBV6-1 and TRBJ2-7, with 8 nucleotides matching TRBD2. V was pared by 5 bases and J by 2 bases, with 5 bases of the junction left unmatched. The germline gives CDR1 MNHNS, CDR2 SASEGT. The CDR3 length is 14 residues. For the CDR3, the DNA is TGTGCCAGCAGTAGAACTAGCGGACCCTACGAGCAGTACTTC. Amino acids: CASSRTSGPYEQYF.

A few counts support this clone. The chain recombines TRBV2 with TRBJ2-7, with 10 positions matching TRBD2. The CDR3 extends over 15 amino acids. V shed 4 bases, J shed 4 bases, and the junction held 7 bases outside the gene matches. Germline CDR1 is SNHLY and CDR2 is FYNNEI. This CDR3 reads CASSAGLAVLYEQYF. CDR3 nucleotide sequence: TGTGCCAGCAGTGCCGGACTAGCGGTTTTGTACGAGCAGTACTTC.

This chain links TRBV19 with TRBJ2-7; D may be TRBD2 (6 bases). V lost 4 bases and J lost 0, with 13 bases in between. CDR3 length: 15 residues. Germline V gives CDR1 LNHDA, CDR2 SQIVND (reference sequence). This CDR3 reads CASSRRGEDSYEQYF. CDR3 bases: TGTGCCAGTAGTAGGCGCGGGGAAGACTCCTACGAGCAGTACTTC.

CDR3 coding DNA: TGTGCCAGCAGTTTATTGCAGGATCCCTACGAGCAGTACTTC. Protein product: CASSLLQDPYEQYF. The chain joins TRBV27 to TRBJ2-7; D is unresolved. The V gene lost 1 base and the J gene lost 2 bases, with 9 bases spanning the gap. Looked up from germline, CDR1 is MNHEY and CDR2 is SMNVEV (reference sequence). This CDR3 contains 14 residues.

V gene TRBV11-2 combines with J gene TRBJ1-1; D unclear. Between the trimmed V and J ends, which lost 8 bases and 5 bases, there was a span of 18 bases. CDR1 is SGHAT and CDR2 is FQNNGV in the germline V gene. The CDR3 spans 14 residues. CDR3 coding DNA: TGTGCCAGCTCGGGTCCCGCGGTGGAGACTGAAGCTTTCTTT. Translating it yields CASSGPAVETEAFF.